The rows below give T cell receptor beta chains drawn from one sample of a study of T cell responses to AZD1222 COVID-19 vaccine. The method was immunoSEQ multiplex PCR; TCRdb's version includes in-frame clones alone and lacks a portion of them. The table lists tens of thousands of clones, 90% of them singletons. Sequencing used peripheral blood, obtained on day 0 of AZD1222 vaccination. All receptors derive from an adult in good health. Each CDR3 is given with its conserved first and last residue.

v_gene,j_gene,CDR3aa
TRBV28,TRBJ2-7,CASSRPEEQYF
TRBV5-1,TRBJ2-1,CASSSGTSDLNEQFF
TRBV5-1,TRBJ2-2,CASSGGTGGTGELFF
TRBV7-3,TRBJ1-3,CASSPGPPAPIYF
TRBV18,TRBJ2-3,CASSQGLAESTDTQYF
TRBV29-1,TRBJ2-7,CSAYIGTDTYEQYF
TRBV11-2,TRBJ2-1,CASSLEWMSSYNEQFF
TRBV7-2,TRBJ1-1,CASSLMRRTEAFF
TRBV5-8,TRBJ1-3,CASSSGTGGNTIYF
TRBV30,TRBJ2-6,CALQGAANVLTF
TRBV7-9,TRBJ1-5,CASSPGLTTNQPQHF
TRBV5-1,TRBJ1-1,CASSFGQNLNEAFF
TRBV11-3,TRBJ1-2,CASSGQHYGYTF
TRBV5-5,TRBJ1-1,CASSLQTDTEAFF
TRBV24-1,TRBJ2-5,CATSDSSGGGTPETQYF
TRBV7-2,TRBJ2-3,CASSLLQADTQYF
TRBV11-3,TRBJ1-2,CASSSALYGYTF
TRBV25-1,TRBJ2-1,CASVTSGMRNEQFF
TRBV19,TRBJ1-1,CASSGQGFSEAFF
TRBV11-3,TRBJ2-2,CASSDRQANTGELFF
TRBV18,TRBJ1-4,CASSPPGVVREKLFF
TRBV27,TRBJ1-6,CASSPEGRTKNSPLHF
TRBV18,TRBJ1-1,CASSPDGRFTEAFF
TRBV5-6,TRBJ1-2,CASSYGQGGMDYGYTF
TRBV12-3/TRBV12-4,TRBJ1-1,CASTGLTGDEAFF
TRBV6-2/TRBV6-3,TRBJ1-2,CASSEGFYGYTF
TRBV5-1,TRBJ2-7,CASSLRPLGGAYEQYF
TRBV4-1,TRBJ1-2,CASRQPRSNYGYTF
TRBV12-3/TRBV12-4,TRBJ1-5,CASSSRGRQPQHF
TRBV10-3,TRBJ1-2,CAISESADRYTF
TRBV6-5,TRBJ2-3,CASSYSLQFTDTQYF
TRBV3-1/TRBV3-2,TRBJ1-2,CASSQRAGSGYTF
TRBV25-1,TRBJ2-2,CASSDHRVYTGELFF
TRBV7-9,TRBJ1-1,CASSFSQGNTEAFF
TRBV11-3,TRBJ2-1,CASSVSGSYNEQFF
TRBV7-8,TRBJ1-2,CASSPYSGPAGYTF
TRBV4-1,TRBJ2-6,CASSQAWRGRSGANVLTF
TRBV4-2,TRBJ1-3,CASSQTGTEGGNTIYF
TRBV15,TRBJ1-1,CATSRGNEAFF
TRBV11-3,TRBJ2-1,CASSPPEGLAGGPRNEQFF